This paragraph reports one T cell receptor (beta chain). This sample was taken from a study of blood T cell repertoires in COVID-19. Across the whole study: Sites in the United States, Italy and Spain provided acute and convalescent COVID-19 samples. Sources were T cells, B-cell-depleted T cells, or PBMCs; the material itself was cDNA or gDNA.

Per the authors' pipeline: Using reference gene primer amplification, nucleated cell counts were estimated. The method was immunoSEQ multiplex PCR; TCRdb's version includes in-frame clones alone and lacks a portion of them. The V and J calls and the clone size are those of that table, but D and trimming were determined from the DNA. The sample has under 300,000 clones, 90% seen once. Per germline, CDR1 SGHTA and CDR2 FQGNSA. The CDR3 is made up of 12 amino acids. V lost 5 bases and J 3 bases, leaving 8 bases between the germline ends. Sample: peripheral blood. The clonotype originates from a woman aged 55-75 years with COVID-19, enrolled during active disease. This chain links TRBV7-2 with TRBJ2-7, with D unclear. CDR3 sequence: CASSAIYYEQYF. The CDR3 DNA reads TGTGCCAGCAGCGCGATTTACTACGAGCAGTACTTC.